The table lists the clone carrying this TCR beta chain with many counts. The antigen is unknown. Germline values: CDR1 SEHNR, CDR2 FQNEAQ (reference sequence). The CDR3 is 16 amino acids. Trimming cost V 5 bases and J 0 bases, with 14 bases left between them. Individual cDNA molecules received unique molecular identifiers. TCRdb itself ran the 5' RACE reads through MiXCR, one entry per CDR3 protein. The sample holds approximately 50,000 distinct CDR3 sequences; roughly 8.8% are singletons and the top ten take 15%. The sample is drawn from a study of early T cells in non-severe SARS-CoV-2 infection. Study at large: Unsorted whole blood bulk RNA was sequenced, with unpaired chains. Findings and limits, study-wide: Anti-spike CD8 specificities were favored by VDJdb matching, whose results missed private and CD4 specificities.

The sequenced material came from whole blood. The V and J genes are TRBV7-9 and TRBJ2-1; possible D gene TRBD2, 6 bases. The receptor was derived from an adult who was a healthcare worker with PCR-confirmed SARS-CoV-2 infection or an uninfected control (not recorded which). Here the CDR3 reads CASSARDSSSYNEQFF. Here the CDR3 DNA reads TGTGCCAGCAGCGCCCGGGACTCAAGCTCCTACAATGAGCAGTTCTTC. The whole variable domain, remainder taken from reference TRBV7-9 and TRBJ2-1, is DTGVSQNPRHKITKRGQNVTFRCDPISEHNRLYWYRQTLGQGPEFLTYFQNEAQLEKSRLLSDRFSAERPKGSFSTLEIQRTEQGDSAMYLCASSARDSSSYNEQFFGPGTRLTVL.